This T cell receptor beta chain was found in a study of Ad26.COV2.S vaccination and SARS-CoV-2 variants (dated by TCRdb to the early 2020s). Turning to the overall study: Vaccine-arm donors came from COV1001, a multicentre, randomized, double-blind, placebo-controlled phase I-IIa trial of Ad26.COV2.S in healthy adults. Investigators remained blinded to trial group allocation during experiments and outcome assessment. Ad26.COV2.S was administered intramuscularly at a dose of 5x10^10 or 1x10^11 viral particles, either as one shot or as two shots given 56 days apart. Trial participants were randomized into five groups of five: low-dose or high-dose Ad26.COV2.S given once or twice, or placebo on both occasions. TCRbeta repertoire sequencing was used to assess the specificity and breadth of SARS-CoV-2-reactive T cell receptors after Ad26.COV2.S vaccination. The TCR-sequenced set comprised about 32 samples: some 19 Ad26.COV2.S vaccine recipients, 5 placebo recipients and 8 SARS-CoV-2 convalescent individuals.

Study-level results and caveats: Spike-specific TCR breadth was higher in Ad26.COV2.S recipients than in placebo recipients (P = 0.0014). Substantial breadth of spike-specific CD8+ and CD4+ T cell responses was reported after vaccination. It was noted by the authors that total T cell responses may have been underestimated by the TCR breadth and depth analyses. Non-spike TCR breadth was comparable between vaccine and placebo recipients, consistent with the vaccine containing only spike. The study lacked the statistical power to compare responses across vaccine doses or regimens.

Note on this clone: No cognate antigen has been identified for it. Nothing much larger sits one base from this clone, and base qualities are not available.

The CDR3 runs 13 amino acids, cysteine and phenylalanine included. The CDR3 DNA has 39 bases and is translated from base 1. Ends trimmed: V by 5 bases, J by 2 bases; bases unmatched to a gene: 2. The sample's treatment or condition label, decoded: around 19 received Ad26.COV2.S at low or high dose, single or two shots; roughly five received placebo; per-sample allocation not given. Repertoires of vaccine and placebo recipients were sequenced from samples collected on day 63 after the first injection. Between 29 July and 7 August 2020, Cohort 1b enrolled approximately 26 adults aged 18-55 years at one site in Boston, USA. Ad26.COV2.S consisted of a replication-incompetent adenovirus type 26 vector by which a prefusion-stabilized SARS-CoV-2 spike protein from the original Wuhan strain was expressed. The immunoSEQ Assay was the method used to sequence TCRbeta CDR3 regions. After extraction, genomic DNA underwent amplification by bias-controlled multiplex PCR, followed by high-throughput sequencing. On the authors' methods: Collapsing and filtering of sequences were performed to quantify the absolute abundance of each unique TCRbeta CDR3 region. T cell fraction was estimated by normalizing TCRbeta template counts to usable DNA, which was measured by amplifying reference genes present in all nucleated cells. Repertoire TCRs were annotated as SARS-CoV-2-specific when V gene, CDR3 amino acid sequence and J gene were exactly matched to a known reactive TCR set. MIRA supplied the reference SARS-CoV-2 TCR set, which was filtered for enrichment in COVID-19-positive ImmuneCODE repertoires so that public or cross-reactive TCRs were removed. Using the MIRA antigens, annotated TCRs were further analysed by specific ORF or by position within an ORF. Breadth was defined as the number of annotated unique rearrangements divided by the total number of unique productive rearrangements, and depth was defined as the summed frequency of the annotated unique rearrangements. TCR breadth was compared between groups using two-sided Wilcoxon rank-sum tests. TCRdb provides this immuneACCESS table in a form limited to in-frame rearrangements. Some clones are lacking; in checked studies, under half of them reflect an unresolved V gene, and why the rest are absent is not known. Clone size and the V and J calls come from that table; the DNA yielded D and trimming. The sample table contains about 350,000 clones; only one count was recorded for around 89% of them. Just under 5% of the sample is taken by the ten largest.

This TCR was sampled from a person aged 18 to 59 who received the Ad26.COV2.S COVID-19 vaccine or a placebo. The sample consisted of peripheral blood, taken in a trial of Ad26.COV2.S vaccine versus placebo. This chain joins TRBV12-3 or TRBV12-4 to TRBJ2-7, and 8 junction bases match TRBD1. The sequenced DNA: TGTGCCAGCAGTGGACAGGGAACCTACGAGCAGTACTTC. It specifies CASSGQGTYEQYF.